What follows are 12 T cell receptor delta chains derived from one specimen sequenced in a study of γδ T cells in repeated Plasmodium falciparum infection. Gammadelta T cells were flow-sorted from PBMC into Vgamma9/Vdelta2+ and Vdelta2-negative populations for bulk analysis. TCRdb re-identified clones in the multiplex PCR reads via CATT. The table lists 40,000 to 55,000 delta-chain clones, 1.9% of them singletons. Sample: gamma-delta T cells from blood. These TCRs come from a pool of human donors (malaria-infected and uninfected, not separated).

This clone was seen a few times. A clone one base away is much larger, so this may be a read error. This sample includes further DNA sequences coding for the same CDR3. The rearrangement links TRDV1 to TRDJ1; 9 positions agree with TRDD3. CDR3 length: 23 residues. CDR1 and CDR2 (germline): TSWWSYY, QGS. This CDR3 is CALNFPSSTGGKFSIRYTDKLIF. In nucleotides, the CDR3 is TGTGCTCTTAATTTCCCCTCCAGTACTGGGGGAAAATTTTCGATCAGGTACACCGATAAACTTATCTTT.

This clone occurred a few times. TCRdb assigns this DNA the protein of a much larger clone, which departs from its translation at residue 10; this likely reflects a read error, and the protein shown comes from translating the DNA. The chain has TRDV1 and TRDJ1; D possibly corresponds to TRDD3 (5 bases). As TCRdb names no J gene, one was assigned here on the basis of a DNA match to germline. CDR3 length equals 14 residues. In germline, CDR1 is TSWWSYY, CDR2 QGS. The DNA of the CDR3 is TGTGCTCTTGGGGAAGGGGGCCATACCGGTAAACTCATCTTT. Amino acids: CALGEGGHTGKLIF.

This clone was seen many times. The chain joins TRDV1 to TRDJ1; 13 bases line up with TRDD3. From germline, CDR1 is TSWWSYY and CDR2 QGS. Unmatched junction bases numbered 21, after V lost 4 bases and J lost 4 bases. This CDR3 has 21 amino acids. The CDR3, as DNA: TGTGCTCTTGGGGCGGTCCCCTCCTACAATTACTGGGGGATACGAGTCGATAAACTCATCTTT. Translated: CALGAVPSYNYWGIRVDKLIF.

This clone was seen many times. One base separates it from a far larger clone, so it is likely a read error. The sample carries other DNA sequences with the same CDR3. The genes are TRDV1 and TRDJ1; D not resolved. This CDR3 comprises 14 residues. The germline CDR1 and CDR2 sequences are TSWWSYY and QGS. The V end was cut by 4 bases, the J end by 11 bases, with 20 bases between. Here the CDR3 DNA reads TGTGCTCTTGGGGGGTTTCCCTTTAGCGGTAAGCTCATCTTT. Translated: CALGGFPFSGKLIF.

In the case of this clone: A read error likely explains why the TCRdb protein, taken from a much larger clone, differs from this DNA's translation at residue 11; the protein shown is translated from the DNA. The V and J genes are TRDV2 and TRDJ1, with 9 bases fitting TRDD3. TCRdb carries no J gene annotation; the J gene was assigned here by matching the DNA with germline. Germline V gives CDR1 GEAIGNYY, CDR2 EKD. With 0 bases clipped from V and 1 base from J, the junction kept 8 bases outside the gene matches. The length of the CDR3 is 17 residues. In DNA, the CDR3 is TGTGCCTGTGACACCCTCCCGCTGGGGGATTCCACCGATAAACTCATCTTT. Amino acids: CACDTLPLGDSTDKLIF.

This clone turned up a few times. This DNA's translation and the protein TCRdb lists, from a much larger clone, do not match at residue 5, likely due to a read error; the protein shown is translated from the DNA. This sequence joins TRDV3 and TRDJ1; 9 bases map to TRDD3. CDR1 TVYSNPD and CDR2 GDNSRS come from the germline V gene (reference sequence). The CDR3 is 23 amino acids. V shed 4 bases and J 0 bases; nucleotides not matched to a gene: 33. CDR3 bases: TGTGCCTCCCTCATTACTGGGGGACAGACGGCGAAAGTGGGGGTGAGATACACCGATAAACTCATCTTT. The encoded protein is CASLITGGQTAKVGVRYTDKLIF.

On this clone: The protein given by TCRdb reflects a much larger clone and differs at residue 11 from this DNA's translation, likely from a read error; the protein shown is the DNA's translation. The V gene is TRDV2, the J gene TRDJ1, with 10 bases lining up with TRDD3. TCRdb supplies no J gene; here it was assigned by aligning the nucleotide sequence to germline. The CDR3 consists of 16 residues. J gave up 5 bases and V 4 bases, and 12 bases lay outside the gene matches. Germline V gene data show CDR1 as GEAIGNYY and CDR2 as EKD. CDR3 protein: CACEKMGDTLRDKLIF. In DNA, the CDR3 is TGTGCCTGTGAGAAGATGGGGGATACCCTGAGGGATAAACTCATCTTT.

Notes on this clone: A far larger clone is a single base away, which makes a read error likely. This sample also contains other DNA sequences that code for the same CDR3. The J gene was not called, though the V gene is TRDV3; the DNA was not compared with TRDD2, the D call given in the table. CDR1 is TVYSNPD, CDR2 GDNSRS, per germline (reference sequence). The CDR3 is made up of 17 amino acids. CDR3 sequence: CASTYSFPHLGEKELIF. The CDR3 bases are TGTGCCTCCACTTATTCCTTCCCCCATCTAGGCGAGAAAGAACTCATCTTC.

This clone was seen a handful of times. It is likely a read error: a sequence one base away is far more abundant. Distinct nucleotide sequences in the sample also encode this CDR3. The V call is TRDV1, the J call TRDJ1; TRDD3 agrees at 11 bases. The J gene comes from matching the DNA to germline here; TCRdb lacks it. The germline V gene encodes CDR1 TSWWSYY and CDR2 QGS. The CDR3 has 24 residues. This CDR3 is CALGETAVRNDLIVLGDNHDKLIF. Here the CDR3 DNA reads TGTGCTCTGGGGGAAACTGCGGTTCGGAATGACCTAATCGTACTGGGGGATAATCACGATAAACTCATCTTT.

Note on this clone: TCRdb shows a much larger clone's protein in place of this DNA's translation, and the two differ at residue 6, likely through a read error; the protein shown is translated from the DNA. This sequence joins TRDV2 and TRDJ1, with TRDD3 as a possible D gene (6 bases). CDR1 and CDR2 (germline): GEAIGNYY, EKD. This CDR3 region has 13 residues. V lost 6 bases, J lost 2 bases, and 12 bases lay in between. DNA of the CDR3: TGTGCCTGTTGGGGGCTTGGGACCGATAAACTCATCTTT. The encoded protein is CACWGLGTDKLIF.

This clone was seen more than once but under ten times. Since a far larger clone is one base different, this is likely a read error. The sample carries other DNA sequences with the same CDR3. J is TRDJ1 and V is TRDV1; 10 positions match TRDD3. CDR1 is TSWWSYY and CDR2 is QGS in the germline V gene. Trimming took 2 bases from V and 0 from J; bases not matched to a gene: 24. This CDR3 has 23 amino acids. CDR3 sequence reads: CALGEGSFPSFVLGDGYTDKLIF. The CDR3 region has the DNA TGTGCTCTTGGGGAAGGATCTTTCCCTTCGTTCGTACTGGGGGATGGATACACCGATAAACTCATCTTT.

The table lists this clone with a few counts. TCRdb's protein, taken from a much larger clone, differs from this DNA's translation at residue 9, likely owing to a read error; the protein displayed comes from the DNA. The chain recombines TRDV1 with TRDJ1, with 8 bases fitting TRDD3. This CDR3 region has 24 residues. Germline V gene lookup returns CDR1 TSWWSYY and CDR2 QGS. After removal of 2 bases from V and 1 base from J, the junction contained 30 bases not matched to a gene. Here the CDR3 reads CALGERVLCLSGPTGGFITDKLIF. The CDR3 coding sequence is TGTGCTCTTGGGGAAAGGGTCCTTTGCCTAAGCGGACCGACTGGGGGCTTCATCACCGATAAACTCATCTTT.